This T cell receptor (beta chain) was retrieved from a study of lymphopenia after photon versus proton radiotherapy. Broader study findings: Oligoclonal CD8+ Temra expansion after nadir drove photon patients' diversity drop. Survival link was tested only in deceased patients; proton benefit remains a possibility.

The ends lost 6 bases at V and 1 base at J; junction bases unmatched: 4. The germline CDR1 and CDR2 sequences are SQVTM and ANQGSEA. The CDR3 loop spans 15 amino acids. Profiled with immunoSEQ multiplex PCR; TCRdb holds only in-frame clones, not every one. This repertoire shows about 7,200 clones, roughly nine tenths found once; its top ten account for 17%. Concerning this clone itself: The antigen is unknown.

The source of this sequence is a man in his 60s with cholangiocarcinoma. The V gene is TRBV29-1, the J gene TRBJ2-3; 13 bases align to TRBD2. Specimen: peripheral blood, collected from a patient treated with photon-based radiotherapy. The CDR3 protein is CSVGGLAGGTDTQYF. The DNA of the CDR3 is TGCAGCGTCGGAGGACTAGCGGGGGGCACAGATACGCAGTATTTT.